The rows below give T cell receptor beta chains drawn from one sample of a study of shared T cell receptors in the human thymus. Some clones are missing from TCRdb's copy, which holds only in-frame ones; the method was immunoSEQ multiplex PCR. The sample gives about 660,000 clones, 70% to 90% of which show up once; just under 0.0095% is in the top ten. This sample was also put to use in a study of human thymus T cells.

Sequencing input: thymocytes. These receptors were obtained from a boy younger than two with a congenital heart defect. The CDR3 runs from the conserved cysteine through the conserved F or W. The D gene is left open where the match is weak. Expanded clones get a size class; other rows say once, few or many, or leave the size out.

J | D | V | size | CDR3 | DNA
TRBJ2-5 | NA | TRBV9 | NA | CASSVECLQGETQYF | TGTGCCAGCAGCGTAGAATGTCTCCAGGGGGAGACCCAGTACTTC
TRBJ2-7 | NA | TRBV28 | NA | CASSLWDGLYEQYF | TGTGCCAGCAGTTTATGGGACGGACTCTACGAGCAGTACTTC
TRBJ2-3 | NA | TRBV7-9 | NA | CASSFRDLRRADTQYF | TGTGCCAGCAGCTTCCGGGACTTACGACGGGCAGATACGCAGTATTTT
TRBJ1-4 | TRBD1 | TRBV7-9 | NA | CASSLPSHKQGTNEKLFF | TGTGCCAGCAGCTTACCCAGTCATAAACAGGGGACTAATGAAAAACTGTTTTTT
TRBJ2-3 | NA | TRBV2 | NA | CASSPAWQGLGTDTQYF | TGTGCCAGCAGCCCGGCCTGGCAGGGGTTGGGCACAGATACGCAGTATTTT
TRBJ1-2 | TRBD1 | TRBV28 | NA | CASSPRGQQHDYGYTF | TGTGCCAGCAGTCCACGGGGACAGCAGCACGACTATGGCTACACCTTC
TRBJ2-5 | NA | TRBV6-5 | NA | CASRTTGTPQETQYF | TGTGCCAGCAGAACCACCGGGACACCCCAAGAGACCCAGTACTTC
TRBJ2-5 | NA | TRBV29-1 | NA | CSVQRTKETQYF | TGCAGCGTTCAGAGGACAAAAGAGACCCAGTACTTC
TRBJ1-2 | TRBD1 | TRBV25-1 | NA | CASSERTGRGDGYTF | TGTGCCAGCAGTGAACGGACAGGGCGCGGTGATGGCTACACCTTC
TRBJ2-7 | TRBD2 | TRBV19 | few | CASSIFGAGASYEQYF | TGTGCCAGTAGTATATTCGGGGCGGGAGCCTCCTACGAGCAGTACTTC
TRBJ2-3 | NA | TRBV5-6 | NA | CASSPGTSTDTQYF | TGTGCCAGCAGCCCCGGGACTAGCACAGATACGCAGTATTTT
TRBJ2-7 | TRBD1 | TRBV28 | NA | CASSLDTLLRDSNVSEQYF | TGTGCCAGCAGTTTAGACACATTACTCCGGGACAGTAACGTTTCCGAGCAGTACTTC
TRBJ1-1 | NA | TRBV5-6 | NA | CASSLETSNSTEAFF | TGTGCCAGCAGCTTGGAAACTAGCAACTCCACTGAAGCTTTCTTT
TRBJ2-2 | TRBD2 | TRBV4-3 | NA | CASSVQTSGAFTGELFF | TGCGCCAGCAGCGTACAGACTAGCGGAGCTTTCACCGGGGAGCTGTTTTTT
TRBJ2-7 | NA | TRBV11-2 | NA | CASSRGARGEGYEQYF | TGTGCCAGCAGCCGGGGGGCGCGAGGGGAGGGATACGAGCAGTACTTC
TRBJ1-1 | NA | TRBV13 | few | CASSLEGRDTEAFF | TGTGCCAGCAGCTTAGAGGGGAGGGACACTGAAGCTTTCTTT
TRBJ2-7 | TRBD1 | TRBV27 | NA | CASTSTGAYEQYF | TGTGCCAGCACCTCGACAGGGGCCTACGAGCAGTACTTC
TRBJ1-5 | NA | TRBV5-8 | NA | CASSLVRYQPQHF | TGTGCCAGCAGCTTAGTGAGGTATCAGCCCCAGCATTTT
TRBJ1-4 | TRBD1 | TRBV30 | NA | CAWTKNRGGWDANEKLFF | TGTGCCTGGACCAAAAACCGAGGGGGCTGGGATGCTAATGAAAAACTGTTTTTT
TRBJ2-3 | NA | TRBV7-9 | NA | CASSHQGNSRTDTQYF | TGTGCCAGCAGCCACCAGGGGAATAGTCGCACAGATACGCAGTATTTT
TRBJ2-2 | NA | TRBV7-8 | NA | CASSSSRQSNTGELFF | TGTGCCAGCAGCTCCTCCCGACAGTCGAACACCGGGGAGCTGTTTTTT
TRBJ1-1 | NA | TRBV28 | NA | CASSLSDGGPKDSMNTEAFF | TGTGCCAGCAGTTTATCCGACGGGGGGCCGAAGGATTCAATGAACACTGAAGCTTTCTTT
TRBJ2-1 | TRBD2 | TRBV29-1 | few | CSVTAGGGYNEQFF | TGCAGCGTGACAGCGGGAGGCGGATACAATGAGCAGTTCTTC
TRBJ2-3 | NA | TRBV25-1 | NA | CASSFLESDTQYF | TGTGCCAGCAGTTTCCTAGAATCAGATACGCAGTATTTT